Here is one TCR beta chain with its context. What it binds is unknown. The sample is drawn from a study of shared clonotypes between healthy human individuals. Study results and caveats: Larger estimated richness was generally seen in naive subsets than in memory subsets. Rarefaction revealed incomplete sorted-subset sequencing despite large depth.

Deletions cut 1 base from V and 0 bases from J, with 13 bases between. The CDR3 totals 17 residues. Germline CDR1 reads SGHTA; CDR2 reads FQGTGA. The assay was run at deep level. Roughly 200 ng DNA, tens of thousands of T cell genomes, went into each sorted-subset replicate PCR. Libraries were prepared by immunoSEQ multiplex PCR; TCRdb keeps only in-frame clonotypes and omits some of them. The sample lists 2 million to 2.5 million clones; around 93% were seen once. The sequence was obtained from a man between 18 and 29 years old in good health. Some clones in this sample may be carry-over from other donors' samples. The specimen was naive CD4+ T cells from PBMCs. Subset noted: CD45RA+ positively selected. This sequence joins TRBV7-3 and TRBJ2-1; no clear D. CDR3 DNA sequence: TGTGCCAGCAGCTTAATGCCGGGCGACTCCTCCTACAATGAGCAGTTCTTC. Its translation is CASSLMPGDSSYNEQFF.